A single sample gave rise to the 2 T cell receptor beta chains below, sequenced in a study (dated by TCRdb to 2015 to 2017). The method was 5' RACE. TCRdb names Illumina MiSeq as the instrument used. The raw public reads went through TCRdb reprocessing: fastp at Q25, MiXCR clone calling, in-frame beta chains kept. Entries that share a CDR3 protein sequence are merged under the most common genes and DNA. This sample lists 40,000 to 65,000 distinct CDR3 sequences; around 26% were detected once. The top ten clones comprise 2.5% to 4% of the sample. What was sequenced was tumor-infiltrating naive CD4+ T cells sorted from the breast tumor. According to the study, the label for this sample's cell subset or site signals: naive CD4+ T cells, CD4+CD45RA+CD25-. These receptors came from a female donor with breast cancer.

The V and J genes are TRBV18 and TRBJ1-2; the D is unclear. Germline assignment: CDR1 KGHSH and CDR2 LQKENI. V shed 0 bases and J shed 6 bases, with 11 bases lying between them. The CDR3 contains 14 residues. For the CDR3, the DNA is TGTGCCAGCTCACCACCTGTAGGCAGAAATGGCTACACCTTC. Protein: CASSPPVGRNGYTF.

The sample holds many counts of this clonotype. CDR3 sequence: CSSQGHLNTEAFF. The CDR3 bases are TGCAGCTCGCAGGGACACTTGAACACTGAAGCTTTCTTT. The chain links TRBV29-1 to TRBJ1-1, with D possibly being TRBD1 (6 bases). Germline V CDR1 and CDR2: SQVTM, ANQGSEA. Trimming took 8 bases from V and 0 from J, leaving 13 bases between them. This CDR3 is built from 13 residues.